These 2 T cell receptor beta chains share one sample of origin, sequenced in a study of Ad26.COV2.S vaccination and SARS-CoV-2 variants. The repertoire was sequenced with immunoSEQ multiplex PCR; TCRdb's copy has only in-frame clones and lacks some. The sample carries roughly 350,000 clones, 65% to 90% recorded once. Treatment given: roughly 19 received Ad26.COV2.S at low or high dose, single or two shots; five or six received placebo; per-sample allocation not given. The samples date from day 63 after the first vaccine or placebo injection. Material: peripheral blood, obtained in a trial of Ad26.COV2.S vaccine versus placebo. The receptors were sampled from a person aged 18-65 years who received the Ad26.COV2.S COVID-19 vaccine or a placebo.

This chain joins TRBV18 and TRBJ1-2, with D perhaps matching TRBD1 (5 bases). Trimming removed 9 bases at V and 4 bases at J, with 12 bases between. This CDR3 comprises 12 residues. Germline assignment: CDR1 KGHSH and CDR2 LQKENI. CDR3 region: CASSGLGYGYTF. In nucleotides, the CDR3 is TGTGCCAGTTCGGGGCTCGGCTATGGCTACACCTTC.

The J gene is TRBJ1-1, the V gene TRBV7-2; 7 bases map to TRBD1. Germline trimming cut 5 bases from V and 0 bases from J; bases unmatched to any gene: 12. Germline V gene sequence: CDR1 SGHTA, CDR2 FQGNSA. The CDR3 length is 17 residues. The CDR3 here is CASSLSLLTGLNTEAFF. CDR3 in DNA: TGTGCCAGCAGCCTTTCCCTGTTGACAGGGCTGAACACTGAAGCTTTCTTT. Full variable domain (rest looked up from reference TRBV7-2 and TRBJ1-1): GAGVSQSPSNKVTEKGKDVELRCDPISGHTALYWYRQSLGQGLEFLIYFQGNSAPDKSGLPSDRFSAERTGGSVSTLTIQRTQQEDSAVYLCASSLSLLTGLNTEAFFGQGTRLTVV.